The 7 T cell receptor beta chains below were found in one sample sequenced in a study of T cells after yellow fever vaccination. TCRdb reprocessed the 5' RACE reads via MiXCR and lists one record per CDR3 protein. The sample shows fewer than 450,000 distinct CDR3 sequences, 8% to 9.5% of them seen only once. The specimen was PBMCs, collected around 45 days after the first yellow fever vaccination. All receptors come from a man younger than 35 who received the YFV17D yellow fever vaccine.

This clonotype was found many times. This chain joins TRBV7-3 and TRBJ1-1; no reliable D call. The CDR3 extends over 17 amino acids. Germline V gives CDR1 SGHTA, CDR2 FQGTGA. Trimming removed 2 bases at V and 0 bases at J, with 16 bases between. The CDR3 nucleotides read TGTGCCAGCAGCTTAGGTCCACGAGATTCCATGAACACTGAAGCTTTCTTT. This gives the protein CASSLGPRDSMNTEAFF.

J is TRBJ2-2 and V is TRBV12-3 or TRBV12-4; D ambiguous. The V end lost 8 bases, the J end lost 3 bases, and 10 bases lay between the germline ends. The CDR3 is 13 residues long. In DNA, the CDR3 is TGTGCCAGCCCCCGCCGGGACACCGGGGAGCTGTTTTTT. This sequence encodes CASPRRDTGELFF.

This clonotype has just a few counts. This sequence joins TRBV3-1 and TRBJ1-2, with 9 nucleotides matching TRBD1. The CDR3 has 15 residues. Germline V lookup: CDR1 LGHDT, CDR2 YNNKEL (reference sequence). V lost 5 bases to trimming and J lost 3 bases; unmatched junction nucleotides: 7. CDR3 DNA sequence: TGTGCCAGCAGCGACTCACAGGGGGCTTACTATGGCTACACCTTC. This encodes CASSDSQGAYYGYTF. The variable domain in full, completed from reference TRBV3-1 and TRBJ1-2, reads DTAVSQTPKYLVTQMGNDKSIKCEQNLGHDTMYWYKQDSKKFLKIMFSYNNKELIINETVPNRFSPKSPDKAHLNLHINSLELGDSAVYFCASSDSQGAYYGYTFGSGTRLTVV.

V is TRBV7-9 and J is TRBJ2-1, with 9 bases matching TRBD1. Trimming took 4 bases from V and 4 from J; bases not matched to a gene: 5. Germline-derived CDR1 and CDR2 are SEHNR and FQNEAQ (reference sequence). CDR3 length equals 15 residues. The CDR3 DNA is TGTGCCAGCAGCTCCCGGACAGGGGATTACAATGAGCAGTTCTTC. It encodes CASSSRTGDYNEQFF.

The chain joins TRBV7-3 to TRBJ1-2, with 11 bases fitting TRBD1. Trimming removed 4 bases from V and 7 bases from J; junction bases left unmatched: 11. CDR3 length: 16 residues. Germline V gene lookup returns CDR1 SGHTA and CDR2 FQGTGA. CDR3 sequence: CASSSSGGQGVGGYTF. As DNA, the CDR3 is TGTGCCAGCAGCTCTTCGGGGGGACAGGGGGTCGGTGGCTACACCTTC.

This clonotype was seen a handful of times. The chain has TRBV7-6 and TRBJ1-5; 9 bases map to TRBD1. The CDR3 sequence is 14 residues long. J lost 4 bases, V lost 5 bases, and 3 bases had no gene match. Germline V gene lookup returns CDR1 SGHVS and CDR2 FNYEAQ. CDR3 region: CASSRTGDNQPQHF. The CDR3 nucleotides are TGTGCCAGCAGCCGGACAGGGGATAATCAGCCCCAGCATTTT.

This chain joins TRBV6-5 and TRBJ2-5, with 8 bases aligning to TRBD1. This CDR3 is built from 16 residues. Per the germline V gene, CDR1 is MNHEY and CDR2 is SVGAGI. Trimming took 0 bases from V and 5 from J; bases not matched to a gene: 8. The DNA for the CDR3 is TGTGCCAGCAGTTACTCAACCGGACAGGGAACGGAGACCCAGTACTTC. It yields the protein CASSYSTGQGTETQYF.